This entry lists 16 T cell receptor beta chains sequenced from one sample in a study of regulatory T cells in long-lasting Graves disease. Relying on iRepertoire HTBI primers and Arm-PCR of CDR3 regions, the team built TCR beta libraries. TCRdb redid the calling of the multiplex PCR reads with MiXCR, one entry per CDR3 protein. The data show 600,000 to 800,000 distinct CDR3 sequences, 30% seen once. Described time point: persistent/refractory GD, antithyroid drugs over 5 years with positive TRAb. PBMC-extracted RNA yielded the TCR library. Sequences were derived from peripheral blood mononuclear cells (PBMCs), sampled when the disease was refractory, from a patient treated with antithyroid drugs. The source is a female donor with Graves disease.

The CDR3 DNA reads TGTGCCAGCCGACCCCGGGACAGGGGGGAGCAGTACTTC. As protein: CASRPRDRGEQYF. The rearrangement joins TRBV19 to TRBJ2-7, with 11 bases matching TRBD1. This CDR3 contains 13 residues. The germline CDR1 and CDR2 sequences are LNHDA and SQIVND (reference sequence). Trimming cost V 9 bases and J 7 bases; bases outside gene matches: 8.

This clonotype turned up a few times. The chain is built from TRBV24-1 and TRBJ1-2; TRBD1 might be the D (5 bases). Trimming took off 4 bases at V and 4 bases at J, with 12 bases between the two ends. CDR3 length: 14 amino acids. Germline CDR1 KGHDR, CDR2 SFDVKD. CDR3 DNA sequence: TGTGCCACCAGTGACCCGGGGGAGTTCTATGGCTACACCTTC. Its translation is CATSDPGEFYGYTF.

This clonotype was seen more than once but under ten times. The V call is TRBV28, the J call TRBJ1-4; 9 nucleotides align to TRBD1. CDR1 is MDHEN, CDR2 SYDVKM, per germline. Trimming cost V 11 bases and J 7 bases; bases outside gene matches: 11. The CDR3 extends over 14 amino acids. The CDR3 region is CAVQDPGQGEKLFF. The CDR3 DNA reads TGTGCCGTTCAAGACCCGGGACAGGGTGAAAAACTGTTTTTT.

The CDR3 nucleotides read TGTGCCAGCAGCTTGGTTCGTGCGGAGAACACCGGGGAGCTGTTTTTT. Translating it yields CASSLVRAENTGELFF. This chain links TRBV5-6 with TRBJ2-2, with D uncertain. Deletions cut 0 bases from V and 1 base from J, with 10 bases between. This CDR3 region has 16 residues. Germline assignment: CDR1 SGHDT and CDR2 YYEEEE.

The V gene is TRBV7-6, the J gene TRBJ2-5; 7 bases map to TRBD1. The CDR3 has 16 residues. V was clipped by 5 bases and J by 4 bases; unmatched bases: 13. Looked up from germline, CDR1 is SGHVS and CDR2 is FNYEAQ. This CDR3 reads CASSHWDTGQRETQYF. CDR3 in DNA: TGTGCCAGCAGCCACTGGGACACGGGACAGCGAGAGACCCAGTACTTC.

This clonotype was seen only once. One junction end does not reproduce the germline sequence, and a read error may be involved. The CDR3 region is CASSLTPGANTETFF. CDR3 bases: TGTGCCAGCAGCTTAACCCCAGGGGCGAACACTGAAACTTTCTTT. The chain uses TRBV7-3 and TRBJ1-1; a weak D match, TRBD1 (6 bases). CDR1 SGHTA and CDR2 FQGTGA come from the germline V gene. The CDR3 consists of 15 residues.

V gene TRBV6-1 combines with J gene TRBJ2-7; D remains ambiguous. Trimming removed 5 bases from V and 3 bases from J, with 11 bases in between. The CDR3 loop spans 13 amino acids. CDR1 and CDR2 from the germline V gene are MNHNS and SASEGT. As DNA, the CDR3 is TGTGCCAGCAGTCACGGAGCCGACTACGAGCAGTACTTC. This codes for CASSHGADYEQYF.

This clonotype was detected many times. This chain joins TRBV28 and TRBJ2-7, with TRBD1 matching 7 bases. Germline CDR1 is MDHEN and CDR2 is SYDVKM. J was trimmed by 2 bases and V by 5 bases; bases with no gene match: 6. There are 14 residues in the CDR3. The CDR3 DNA sequence: TGTGCCAGCAGTCCGGGACAGAGTCCCTACGAGCAGTACTTC. This sequence encodes CASSPGQSPYEQYF.

This clonotype was recorded only once. This chain links TRBV5-6 with TRBJ2-7; 9 bases are shared with TRBD2. In germline, CDR1 is SGHDT, CDR2 YYEEEE. The CDR3 runs 15 residues. V trimming: 4 bases; J trimming: 7 bases; junction bases outside the gene matches: 12. The CDR3: CASSSRTSAPGEQYF. Written as DNA, the CDR3 is TGTGCCAGCAGCAGCCGGACTAGCGCCCCGGGGGAGCAGTACTTC.

The chain has TRBV13 and TRBJ2-7, with D unresolved. Germline V gene lookup returns CDR1 PRHDT and CDR2 FYEKMQ (reference sequence). The CDR3 runs to 14 residues. V was pared by 6 bases and J by 6 bases, with 18 bases between. In DNA, the CDR3 is TGTGCCAGCAGTACCTGGACCAATCGGTTCGAGCAGTACTTC. This sequence encodes CASSTWTNRFEQYF. Full variable domain (rest looked up from reference TRBV13 and TRBJ2-7): AAGVIQSPRHLIKEKRETATLKCYPIPRHDTVYWYQQGPGQDPQFLISFYEKMQSDKGSIPDRFSAQQFSDYHSELNMSSLELGDSALYFCASSTWTNRFEQYFGPGTRLTVT.

V usage is TRBV2 and J usage is TRBJ1-2; 9 nucleotides line up with TRBD1. V lost 5 bases and J lost 1; bases outside the gene matches: 14. Germline CDR1 reads SNHLY; CDR2 reads FYNNEI. The CDR3 covers 18 residues. CDR3: CASSYIIRDRVINYGYTF. For the CDR3, the DNA is TGTGCCAGCAGTTACATAATAAGGGACAGGGTGATTAACTATGGCTACACCTTC. The variable domain in full, with the rest retrieved from reference TRBV2 and TRBJ1-2, is EPEVTQTPSHQVTQMGQEVILRCVPISNHLYFYWYRQILGQKVEFLVSFYNNEISEKSEIFDDQFSVERPDGSNFTLKIRSTKLEDSAMYFCASSYIIRDRVINYGYTFGSGTRLTVV.

A word on this clonotype: The junction does not match germline at one end; this may be a read error. The chain joins TRBV18 to TRBJ1-6; the D is unclear. The CDR3 runs to 15 residues. Germline V gene sequence: CDR1 KGHSH, CDR2 LQKENI. The CDR3 here is CTSSPRTDYNSPLHF. Written as DNA, the CDR3 is TGTACCAGCTCACCACGGACGGATTATAATTCACCCCTCCACTTT.

The chain recombines TRBV6-1 with TRBJ2-1; 7 nucleotides match TRBD2. This CDR3 contains 15 residues. Germline V gene data show CDR1 as MNHNS and CDR2 as SASEGT. The V and J ends lost 5 bases and 10 bases, in that order; junction bases with no gene match: 14. The CDR3 sequence: CASSPGGWASREQFF. CDR3 coding DNA: TGTGCCAGCAGTCCGGGGGGTTGGGCGAGCAGGGAGCAGTTCTTC.

This clonotype appeared many times. V is TRBV12-3 or TRBV12-4 and J is TRBJ2-7; TRBD1 is a possible D gene (6 bases). V shed 6 bases and J shed 0 bases, with 12 bases lying between them. CDR3 length equals 14 residues. CDR3 protein: CASSSGVSSYEQYF. DNA for the CDR3: TGTGCCAGCAGCTCAGGGGTTAGCTCCTACGAGCAGTACTTC.

Ten or more counts support this clonotype. V gene TRBV2 combines with J gene TRBJ1-6; 7 bases are shared with TRBD1. J lost 6 bases, V lost 9 bases, and 8 bases had no gene match. CDR1 and CDR2 from the germline V gene are SNHLY and FYNNEI. The CDR3 length is 14 residues. CDR3 coding DNA: TGTGCCAGAAAAAAGACAGGGAGTAATTCACCCCTCCACTTT. Residues: CARKKTGSNSPLHF.

The table lists this clonotype with a few counts. The chain recombines TRBV29-1 with TRBJ2-5; D is uncertain. Germline V CDR1 and CDR2: SQVTM, ANQGSEA. The CDR3 runs 13 residues. V lost 1 base to trimming and J lost 3 bases, with 9 bases between them. The CDR3: CSVEGQIKETQYF. Here the CDR3 DNA reads TGCAGCGTTGAAGGTCAGATTAAAGAGACCCAGTACTTC.